The T cell receptor beta chain described here comes from a study of CD8 T cells in ankylosing spondylitis. Points from the study as a whole: Seemingly characteristic of ankylosing spondylitis blood was a TCR beta motif consisting of eight highly homologous variants.

TCRdb redid the calling of the 5' RACE reads with MiXCR, one entry per CDR3 protein. Of 500,000 to 650,000 distinct CDR3 sequences in the sample, under 5.5% were seen once. Trimming took off 2 bases at V and 7 bases at J, with 15 bases between the two ends. The germline V gene encodes CDR1 MNHEY and CDR2 SVGEGT. The CDR3 has 15 amino acids. This clonotype has at least ten counts. Antigen unknown. The clonotype was recovered from a male donor with ankylosing spondylitis. V usage is TRBV6-2 or TRBV6-3 and J usage is TRBJ1-5; tentatively, D is TRBD1 (6 bases). Sample: blood, either unsorted or a sorted T cell fraction (not recorded which). CDR3 nucleotide sequence: TGTGCCAGCAGTTACCCCAGGGGCGGCGAGCAGCCCCAGCATTTT. Protein product: CASSYPRGGEQPQHF.